This T cell receptor (beta chain) derives from a study of blood T cell repertoires in COVID-19. Using immunoSEQ multiplex PCR, the repertoire was profiled, and TCRdb retains in-frame clones only, with some absent. The table shows about 250,000 clones, with approximately 90% occurring only once. The germline V and J ends were trimmed by 3 bases and 7 bases, with 6 bases remaining between them. The CDR3 contains 11 residues. The germline CDR1 and CDR2 sequences are LNHDA and SQIVND (reference sequence). The sequenced material came from peripheral blood. V is TRBV19 and J is TRBJ1-1; D remains unclear. The clonotype originates from a man younger than 35 with active or convalescent COVID-19. In DNA form, the CDR3 reads TGTGCCAGTAGTATGCAGGATGAAGCTTTCTTT. It specifies CASSMQDEAFF.